This TCR beta chain derives from a study of OX40 agonist ivuxolimab in advanced cancers. Overall study: From about 23 to 85 years was the age range, with a mean of roughly 64 years, and over 70% were male. Broader study findings: Both blood CD4+ and CD8+ T cells showed clonal growth by week 6 at 0.1 to 3.0 mg/kg.

V shed 7 bases and J shed 4 bases, with 7 bases lying between them. The CDR3 spans 11 residues. The germline gives CDR1 MNHNY, CDR2 SVGAGI (reference sequence). Sequencing was performed with immunoSEQ multiplex PCR; in TCRdb, only in-frame clones are kept and a portion is missing. The sample contains 53,000 or so clones, roughly 84% of which appear only once. As to this clone: Its matching antigen is unknown.

Patients with a history of autoimmune disease or on systemic immunosuppression were excluded. The receptor's source is an adult with an advanced solid tumor such as melanoma, head and neck, liver or kidney cancer. V is TRBV6-6 and J is TRBJ1-2; D is undetermined. The sample here was CD4+ or CD8+ T cells sorted from blood, taken in a trial of the OX40 agonist ivuxolimab. CDR3 sequence (DNA): TGTGCCAGCACCACATTCTATGGCTACACCTTC. It codes for CASTTFYGYTF.